This is a list of T cell receptor beta chains from one sample in a study of shared clonotypes between healthy human individuals. Produced via immunoSEQ multiplex PCR; TCRdb's table is partial and in-frame only. The sample has some 1,100,000 clones; about 84% are singletons. The sample was memory CD4+ T cells from PBMCs. These receptors were collected from a man younger than 35 in good health. Some clones in this sample may be carry-over from other donors' samples. Each CDR3 is given with its conserved first and last residue. A D gene is named only where the DNA matches it firmly. For some rows the clone size is stated as once, few or many, or as a class when expanded; others skip it.

j_call clone_size d_call v_call cdr3_nt cdr3_aa
TRBJ1-5 . . TRBV19 TGTGCCAGTAGTGAGGAAAGCTATCAGCCCCAGCATTTT CASSEESYQPQHF
TRBJ2-1 . TRBD1 TRBV14 TGTGCCAGCAGCCCCGCAGGGGGCTTTGAGCAGTTCTTC CASSPAGGFEQFF
TRBJ1-5 . TRBD1 TRBV6-5 TGTGCCAGCAGTCCGGGACAGGTTCAGCCCCAGCATTTT CASSPGQVQPQHF
TRBJ1-6 few TRBD1 TRBV11-2 TGTGCCAGCAGCTCCGACAGGGCGAAGAATTCACCCCTCCACTTT CASSSDRAKNSPLHF
TRBJ2-1 . . TRBV6-6 TGTGCCAGCAGTTACGCGGCGGTCCCCTACAATGAGCAGTTCTTC CASSYAAVPYNEQFF
TRBJ2-3 . . TRBV6-5 TGTGCCAGCAGAAGACAGATCGAAACAGATACGCAGTATTTT CASRRQIETDTQYF
TRBJ1-4 . . TRBV7-9 TGTGCCAGCAGCCTTGATGGACAGCCTAATGAAAAACTGTTTTTT CASSLDGQPNEKLFF
TRBJ1-2 . . TRBV28 TGTGCCAGCAGTTCCCTCAGGAGAAACTATGGCTACACCTTC CASSSLRRNYGYTF
TRBJ1-5 . . TRBV6-6 TGTGCCAGCGGGACGGGCGGCAATCAGCCCCAGCATTTT CASGTGGNQPQHF
TRBJ2-6 . . TRBV5-6 TGTGCCAGCAGGGCTATTGACTCTGGGGCCAACGTCCTGACTTTC CASRAIDSGANVLTF
TRBJ2-7 . . TRBV6-1 TGTGCCAGCAGAGATCTGACGAATACCTACGAGCAGTACTTC CASRDLTNTYEQYF
TRBJ2-1 . . TRBV5-1 TGCGCCAGCAGCACTACTAGCAGCAATTACAATGAGCAGTTCTTC CASSTTSSNYNEQFF
TRBJ2-1 . . TRBV9 TGTGCCAGCAGCGGAACGGGGGACTCCTACAATGAGCAGTTCTTC CASSGTGDSYNEQFF
TRBJ1-1 . TRBD1 TRBV5-1 TGCGCCAGCAGCTTCGGCAGGGGGCTCACTGAAGCTTTCTTT CASSFGRGLTEAFF
TRBJ1-2 few . TRBV29-1 TGCAGCGTTGCCGTAGGGGGAAACTATGGCTACACCTTC CSVAVGGNYGYTF
TRBJ2-2 once TRBD2 TRBV10-3 TGTGCCATGAGGGGACTAGCGGGAGCCGGGGAGCTGTTTTTT CAMRGLAGAGELFF
TRBJ2-7 once TRBD2 TRBV14 TGTGCCAGCAGCCAAGGGCGGGAGGGCCCCCACGAGCAGTACTTC CASSQGREGPHEQYF
TRBJ2-7 . . TRBV28 TGTGCCAGCAGCGTCGACATCTACGAGCAGTACTTC CASSVDIYEQYF
TRBJ2-1 . . TRBV12-5 TGTGCTAGTGGTTTGGCCCCTACGTTTTCGGGACCACCGAACCAAGATGAGCAGTTCTTC CASGLAPTFSGPPNQDEQFF
TRBJ2-1 . . TRBV9 TGTGCCAGCAGCGTAGGTGGAACCTACAATGAGCAGTTCTTC CASSVGGTYNEQFF
TRBJ1-3 few TRBD1 TRBV13 TGTGCCAGCAGCTCAAACAGGGGGGCTGGAAACACCATATATTTT CASSSNRGAGNTIYF
TRBJ1-1 once . TRBV18 TGTGCCAGCTCACCGATGAGGACGGAGAACACTGAAGCTTTCTTT CASSPMRTENTEAFF